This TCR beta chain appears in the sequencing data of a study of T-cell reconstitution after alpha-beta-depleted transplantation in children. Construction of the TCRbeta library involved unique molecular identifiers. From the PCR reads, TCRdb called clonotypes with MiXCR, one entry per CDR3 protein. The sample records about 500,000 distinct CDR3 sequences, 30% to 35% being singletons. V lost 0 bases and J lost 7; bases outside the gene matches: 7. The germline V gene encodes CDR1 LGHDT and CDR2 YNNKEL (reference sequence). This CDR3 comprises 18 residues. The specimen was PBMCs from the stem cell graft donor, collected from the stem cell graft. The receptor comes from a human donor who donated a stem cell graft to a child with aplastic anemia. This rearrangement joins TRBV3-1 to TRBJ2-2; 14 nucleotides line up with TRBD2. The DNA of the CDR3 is TGTGCCAGCAGCCAAGAGGGACTAGCGGGAGCGCGGTTCGGGGAGCTGTTTTTT. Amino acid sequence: CASSQEGLAGARFGELFF. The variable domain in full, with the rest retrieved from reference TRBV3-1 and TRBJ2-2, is DTAVSQTPKYLVTQMGNDKSIKCEQNLGHDTMYWYKQDSKKFLKIMFSYNNKELIINETVPNRFSPKSPDKAHLNLHINSLELGDSAVYFCASSQEGLAGARFGELFFGEGSRLTVL.